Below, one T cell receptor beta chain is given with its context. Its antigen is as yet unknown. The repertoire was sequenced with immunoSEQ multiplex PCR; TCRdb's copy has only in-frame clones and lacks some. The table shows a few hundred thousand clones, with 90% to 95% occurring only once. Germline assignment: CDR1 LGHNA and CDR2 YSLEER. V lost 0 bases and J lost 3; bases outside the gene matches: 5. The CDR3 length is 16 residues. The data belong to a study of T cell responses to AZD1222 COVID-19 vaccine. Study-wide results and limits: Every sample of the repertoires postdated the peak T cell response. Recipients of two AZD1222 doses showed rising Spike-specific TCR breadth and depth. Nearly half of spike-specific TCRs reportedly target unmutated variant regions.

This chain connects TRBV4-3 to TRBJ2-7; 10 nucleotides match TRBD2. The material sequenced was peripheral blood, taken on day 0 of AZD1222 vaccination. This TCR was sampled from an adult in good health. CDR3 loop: CASSQDAGTSDYEQYF. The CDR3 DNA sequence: TGCGCCAGCAGCCAAGATGCAGGGACTAGCGACTACGAGCAGTACTTC.